The rows below give T cell receptor beta chains drawn from one sample of a study of blood T cell repertoires in COVID-19. This table comes from immunoSEQ multiplex PCR, and its TCRdb copy is limited to in-frame clones, with some not included. This sample has around 230,000 clones, with about 81% found just once. Sequences were obtained from PBMCs or T cells enriched from blood (not recorded which). Every receptor here comes from a man between 35 and 55 years old who had recovered from COVID-19. Both conserved end residues are part of each CDR3. D genes are given only for firm matches. Only part of the rows carry a size: once, few, many, or a class if the clone is expanded.

v_gene: TRBV15
abundance: -
len: 15
d_gene: -
j_gene: TRBJ1-5
CDR3aa: CATSSLRQGNQPQHF
CDR3nt: TGTGCCACCAGCAGCCTTAGGCAGGGCAATCAGCCCCAGCATTTT

v_gene: TRBV6-6
abundance: -
len: 16
d_gene: -
j_gene: TRBJ2-3
CDR3aa: CASSYSTPGITDTQYF
CDR3nt: TGTGCCAGCAGTTACTCGACCCCGGGGATCACAGATACGCAGTATTTT

v_gene: TRBV7-6
abundance: -
len: 13
d_gene: TRBD2
j_gene: TRBJ2-7
CDR3aa: CASSSGGAYEQYF
CDR3nt: TGTGCCAGCAGCTCCGGGGGGGCCTACGAGCAGTACTTC

v_gene: TRBV29-1
abundance: -
len: 13
d_gene: -
j_gene: TRBJ1-1
CDR3aa: CSVEVAMGAEAFF
CDR3nt: TGCAGCGTTGAAGTTGCGATGGGCGCTGAAGCTTTCTTT

v_gene: TRBV28
abundance: -
len: 19
d_gene: TRBD2
j_gene: TRBJ2-2
CDR3aa: CASSSGDLAGGPDTGELFF
CDR3nt: TGTGCCAGCAGCTCCGGCGACCTAGCGGGGGGGCCGGACACCGGGGAGCTGTTTTTT

v_gene: TRBV5-5
abundance: -
len: 13
d_gene: -
j_gene: TRBJ1-6
CDR3aa: CASSFNSDSPLHF
CDR3nt: TGTGCCAGCAGCTTTAACTCCGATTCACCCCTCCACTTT

v_gene: TRBV5-3
abundance: -
len: 16
d_gene: -
j_gene: TRBJ2-5
CDR3aa: CARSLAGTPLGETQYF
CDR3nt: TGTGCCAGAAGCTTGGCAGGGACACCTCTGGGTGAGACCCAGTACTTC

v_gene: TRBV3-1/TRBV3-2
abundance: many
len: 15
d_gene: -
j_gene: TRBJ1-2
CDR3aa: CASSQVGQGNYGYTF
CDR3nt: TGTGCCAGCAGCCAAGTGGGGCAGGGGAACTATGGCTACACCTTC

v_gene: TRBV9
abundance: -
len: 13
d_gene: -
j_gene: TRBJ1-2
CDR3aa: CASSLSHSNGYTF
CDR3nt: TGTGCCAGCAGCCTATCCCACAGTAATGGCTACACCTTC

v_gene: TRBV19
abundance: -
len: 14
d_gene: TRBD1
j_gene: TRBJ1-4
CDR3aa: CASSALQGAEKLFF
CDR3nt: TGTGCCAGTAGTGCCCTCCAGGGGGCTGAAAAACTGTTTTTT

v_gene: TRBV6-1
abundance: -
len: 13
d_gene: TRBD1
j_gene: TRBJ1-1
CDR3aa: CASSEFRGPGAFF
CDR3nt: TGTGCCAGCAGTGAATTCAGGGGGCCAGGAGCTTTCTTT